A selection of T cell receptor beta chains follows, all from one sample in a study of tumor-infiltrating lymphocytes in oesophageal squamous cell carcinoma. A single record per CDR3 protein comes from TCRdb applying MiXCR to the PCR reads. The table records 23,000 or so distinct CDR3 sequences, around a third of them present only once. Sample: esophageal tumor tissue. The receptor set was obtained from a female donor with esophageal squamous cell carcinoma. CDR3s include the opening cysteine and the closing phenylalanine or tryptophan. D genes are given only for firm matches. Rows may omit the clone size; those that give it use once, few, many or a size class.

J gene | V gene | D gene | clone size | CDR3 protein | CDR3 DNA
TRBJ1-2 | TRBV12-3/TRBV12-4 | - | - | CASSLAHRSLYNGYTF | TGTGCCAGCAGTTTAGCCCACAGGAGTTTATATAATGGCTACACCTTC
TRBJ2-2 | TRBV5-4 | TRBD1 | many | CASRRDRGVTGELFF | TGTGCCAGCAGACGGGACAGGGGAGTTACCGGGGAGCTGTTTTTT
TRBJ2-5 | TRBV7-6 | TRBD1 | - | CASSFYGTDRGTQYF | TGTGCCAGCAGCTTTTACGGAACGGACAGGGGGACCCAGTACTTC
TRBJ2-6 | TRBV12-3/TRBV12-4 | - | medium-sized | CASRDSGANVLTF | TGTGCCAGCAGGGACTCTGGGGCCAACGTCCTGACTTTC
TRBJ2-7 | TRBV7-6 | - | - | CASSDDIYEQYF | TGTGCCAGCAGCGACGACATCTACGAGCAGTACTTC
TRBJ2-7 | TRBV7-9 | - | - | CASIGGTSYEQYF | TGTGCCAGCATCGGCGGGACCTCCTACGAGCAGTACTTC
TRBJ1-4 | TRBV6-1 | - | many | CASSRQNNEKLFF | TGTGCCAGCAGTCGACAGAATAATGAAAAACTGTTTTTT
TRBJ2-1 | TRBV6-2/TRBV6-3 | TRBD2 | many | CASSYTVAGLYNEQFF | TGTGCCAGCAGTTATACCGTAGCGGGGCTCTACAATGAGCAGTTCTTC
TRBJ2-1 | TRBV6-6 | TRBD2 | many | CASSYSPLAGVYNEQFF | TGTGCCAGCAGTTACTCACCACTAGCGGGAGTGTACAATGAGCAGTTCTTC
TRBJ2-3 | TRBV7-5 | - | - | CISVPADRRDLEYF | -
TRBJ2-7 | TRBV6-1 | TRBD1 | many | CASSQAGGASNEQYF | TGTGCCAGCAGTCAAGCAGGGGGCGCTTCCAACGAGCAGTACTTC
TRBJ1-5 | TRBV6-1 | - | many | CASSENTRQPQHF | TGTGCCAGCAGTGAAAACACGAGGCAGCCCCAGCATTTT
TRBJ2-7 | TRBV12-3/TRBV12-4 | - | - | CASSLWPNEQYF | TGTGCCAGCAGTTTATGGCCTAATGAGCAGTACTTC
TRBJ1-1 | TRBV19 | - | many | CASTGQLNTEAFF | TGTGCCAGTACCGGACAGCTGAACACTGAAGCTTTCTTT
TRBJ2-1 | TRBV7-3 | - | few | CASSLTRNEQFF | TGTGCCAGCAGCTTAACCAGAAATGAGCAGTTCTTC
TRBJ2-1 | TRBV2 | - | many | CASNHRRSYNEQFF | TGTGCCAGCAATCACAGGCGGTCCTACAATGAGCAGTTCTTC
TRBJ2-4 | TRBV28 | - | - | CASSRTGFVAFF | TGTGCCAGCAGTCGTACAGGGTTTGTAGCTTTCTTC
TRBJ1-6 | TRBV5-6 | TRBD1 | few | CASSLGQGASSPLHF | TGTGCCAGCAGCTTGGGTCAGGGGGCTTCCTCACCCCTCCACTTT
TRBJ1-6 | TRBV6-6 | - | many | CASSYQRLNNSPLHF | TGTGCCAGCAGTTACCAGAGGCTGAATAATTCACCCCTCCACTTT
TRBJ1-2 | TRBV19 | - | many | CASSIGQSTNYGYTF | TGTGCCAGTAGTATCGGACAGTCGACTAACTATGGCTACACCTTC
TRBJ2-7 | TRBV11-2 | - | - | CASRMTSRPVVYEQYF | TGTGCCAGCAGGATGACGTCAAGGCCTGTGGTGTACGAGCAGTACTTC
TRBJ2-3 | TRBV7-6 | - | few | CASSLGGISTDTQYF | TGTGCCAGCAGCTTAGGGGGGATTAGCACAGATACGCAGTATTTT
TRBJ2-1 | TRBV11-1 | - | many | CASSFNSFEQFF | TGTGCCAGCAGCTTTAACTCCTTTGAGCAGTTCTTC
TRBJ2-5 | TRBV12-3/TRBV12-4 | - | - | CASSLEWGETQYF | TGTGCCAGCAGTTTAGAGTGGGGAGAGACCCAGTACTTC
TRBJ1-1 | TRBV6-1 | TRBD1 | many | CASTRDRAANTEAFF | TGTGCCAGCACCCGGGACAGGGCGGCGAACACTGAAGCTTTCTTT
TRBJ2-7 | TRBV5-5 | - | many | CASSLTGESEQYF | TGTGCCAGCAGCTTGACAGGTGAGAGCGAGCAGTACTTC
TRBJ1-2 | TRBV6-1 | - | many | CASSTGGSNYGYTF | TGTGCCAGCAGTACGGGGGGGAGTAACTATGGCTACACCTTC
TRBJ2-1 | TRBV7-9 | - | medium-sized | CASSATGQDEQFF | TGTGCCAGCAGCGCAACAGGGCAGGATGAGCAGTTCTTC
TRBJ2-1 | TRBV4-1 | - | - | CASSQGRNEQFF | TGCGCCAGCAGCCAAGGCAGGAATGAGCAGTTCTTC
TRBJ2-1 | TRBV7-2 | - | - | CASSSSYEQFF | TGTGCCAGCAGCTCGTCCTACGAGCAGTTCTTC
TRBJ2-5 | TRBV11-2 | - | - | CASSSSGVSETQYF | TGTGCCAGCAGCTCGTCAGGGGTGTCGGAGACCCAGTACTTC
TRBJ2-1 | TRBV27 | - | many | CASSLRGALDYNEQFF | TGTGCCAGCAGTTTACGGGGTGCCCTTGACTACAATGAGCAGTTCTTC
TRBJ1-3 | TRBV5-1 | - | - | CASSLEGSGNTIYF | TGCGCCAGCAGCTTGGAAGGGTCTGGAAACACCATATATTTT
TRBJ2-1 | TRBV11-2 | TRBD2 | - | CASSSGLAGGPNFNEQFF | TGTGCCAGCAGCTCCGGACTAGCGGGGGGGCCGAATTTCAATGAGCAGTTCTTC
TRBJ2-1 | TRBV7-3 | TRBD2 | - | CASSYSSGGLGGEQFF | TGTGCCAGCAGCTACTCTAGCGGGGGACTAGGGGGAGAGCAGTTCTTC
TRBJ2-5 | TRBV7-2 | - | - | CASGPKAQYF | TGTGCCAGCGGACCGAAGGCCCAGTACTTC